The source of this T cell receptor beta chain is a study of T cells after yellow fever vaccination. Ten or more counts support this clonotype. The CDR3 totals 13 residues. V lost 6 bases and J 5 bases, leaving 13 bases between the germline ends. The germline V gene encodes CDR1 LGHNA and CDR2 YSLEER. TCRdb fed the 5' RACE reads into MiXCR, producing one record per CDR3 protein. The repertoire holds a few hundred thousand distinct CDR3 sequences, 7% to 10% seen once, with 17% in the top ten. Sequenced here: PBMCs, sampled around 45 days after the first yellow fever vaccination. The chain uses TRBV4-3 and TRBJ2-5, with D tentatively TRBD2 (6 bases). The source is a man aged 18 to 30 who received the YFV17D yellow fever vaccine. CDR3 region: CASSSGLWETQYF. The CDR3 DNA follows: TGCGCCAGCAGTTCGGGACTCTGGGAGACCCAGTACTTC.